A single sample gave rise to the 9 T cell receptor beta chains below, sequenced in a study of cytomegalovirus exposure and HLA in healthy donors (dated by TCRdb to about 2017). The library was prepared using the immunoSEQ multiplex PCR assay. For the multiplex PCR, a mixture combining 60 forward primers for TCR Vbeta segments and 13 reverse primers for TCR Jbeta segments was used. The table was pulled from immuneACCESS by TCRdb, which kept in-frame rearrangements only. Such tables lose some clones; where checked, under half of the loss comes from unresolved V genes, and the rest has no known cause. A total of 140,000 to 150,000 clones appear in this sample, more than 9.5% of them only once. The ten top clones hold 1.8% of the sample. The sequencing sample was made of PBMCs. The source of these receptors is a man aged 50-60 years in good health and CMV-seronegative.

As regards this clone: The conserved closing phenylalanine or tryptophan is absent in this CDR3, likely reflecting a read error. The limits of the CDR3 on the DNA are not certain, so only TCRdb's listed CDR3 is given. V gene TRBV6-4 combines with J gene TRBJ2-3; TRBD2 is taken as the D call from the table, unchecked against the DNA. The CDR3 is 15 residues long, ends included. Germline CDR1 reads MRHNA; CDR2 reads SNTAGT. The CDR3 protein is CASSDSSGSTDTKYL.

The chain links TRBV5-1 to TRBJ1-3, with TRBD1 matching over 11 bases. The germline gives CDR1 SGHRS, CDR2 YFSETQ. V trimming: 4 bases; J trimming: 2 bases; junction bases outside the gene matches: 2. The CDR3 has 15 amino acids. CDR3 region: CASSPDRGPGNTIYF. Written as DNA, the CDR3 is TGCGCCAGCAGCCCGGACAGGGGGCCTGGAAACACCATATATTTT.

The chain recombines TRBV6-1 with TRBJ2-3; D unclear. Germline-derived CDR1 and CDR2 are MNHNS and SASEGT. The CDR3 length is 12 residues. Trimming pared 2 bases from V and 4 bases from J, leaving 4 bases between. The CDR3 is CASSERADTQYF. CDR3 sequence (DNA): TGTGCCAGCAGTGAACGTGCAGATACGCAGTATTTT.

The chain combines TRBV7-6 with TRBJ1-2, with D possibly being TRBD1 (6 bases). V dropped 2 bases and J dropped 2 bases, with 12 bases sitting between them. The CDR3 runs to 15 residues. CDR1 and CDR2 (germline): SGHVS, FNYEAQ. CDR3 bases: TGTGCCAGCAGCTTATCCCAGACAGGAAACTATGGCTACACCTTC. Its protein is CASSLSQTGNYGYTF. The full variable domain, completed using reference TRBV7-6 and TRBJ1-2, is GAGVSQSPRYKVTKRGQDVALRCDPISGHVSLYWYRQALGQGPEFLTYFNYEAQQDKSGLPNDRFSAERPEGSISTLTIQRTEQRDSAMYRCASSLSQTGNYGYTFGSGTRLTVV.

This clone was seen only a few times. V and J are TRBV9 and TRBJ2-3, with TRBD2 matching 11 bases. V was pared by 1 base and J by 4 bases, with 8 bases of the junction left unmatched. The CDR3 has 17 residues. CDR1 SGDLS and CDR2 YYNGEE come from the germline V gene. In DNA form, the CDR3 reads TGTGCCAGCAGCGTAACCCAACTAGCGGGAGAGGCAGATACGCAGTATTTT. Protein product: CASSVTQLAGEADTQYF.

This clone was observed a handful of times. The rearrangement uses TRBV5-1 and TRBJ1-1; TRBD1 matches 8 bases. The CDR3 has 14 residues. Trimming took 2 bases from V and 3 from J; bases not matched to a gene: 3. Germline V lookup: CDR1 SGHRS, CDR2 YFSETQ. The CDR3 protein is CASSLTGGDTEAFF. The CDR3 DNA reads TGCGCCAGCAGCTTAACAGGGGGGGACACTGAAGCTTTCTTT.

This clone was counted a few times. The chain combines TRBV6-1 with TRBJ2-3; no definite D call. Germline V gene data show CDR1 as MNHNS and CDR2 as SASEGT. Trimming shortened V by 2 bases and J by 4 bases, and 7 bases separated the two germline ends. The CDR3 sequence is 13 residues long. CDR3 sequence (DNA): TGTGCCAGCAGTGAATCACGGGCAGATACGCAGTATTTT. It codes for CASSESRADTQYF.

This chain uses TRBV7-8 with TRBJ1-5; the D gene is possibly TRBD1 (5 bases). V was trimmed by 5 bases and J by 5 bases, leaving 22 bases between them. Per the germline V gene, CDR1 is SGHVS and CDR2 is FQNEAQ. The length of the CDR3 is 17 residues. In DNA form, the CDR3 reads TGTGCCAGCAGCCCTCGGACCGTAGGGGTTAGGGATCAGCCCCAGCATTTT. Its translation: CASSPRTVGVRDQPQHF.

This clone came up a few times. The chain has TRBV6-1 and TRBJ1-4; D perhaps matches TRBD1 (5 bases). Germline assignment: CDR1 MNHNS and CDR2 SASEGT. This CDR3 is built from 15 residues. V was trimmed by 2 bases and J by 7 bases, leaving 14 bases between them. Here the CDR3 reads CASSEWYLGGEKLFF. The CDR3 nucleotides are TGTGCCAGCAGTGAATGGTACTTGGGGGGTGAAAAACTGTTTTTT.